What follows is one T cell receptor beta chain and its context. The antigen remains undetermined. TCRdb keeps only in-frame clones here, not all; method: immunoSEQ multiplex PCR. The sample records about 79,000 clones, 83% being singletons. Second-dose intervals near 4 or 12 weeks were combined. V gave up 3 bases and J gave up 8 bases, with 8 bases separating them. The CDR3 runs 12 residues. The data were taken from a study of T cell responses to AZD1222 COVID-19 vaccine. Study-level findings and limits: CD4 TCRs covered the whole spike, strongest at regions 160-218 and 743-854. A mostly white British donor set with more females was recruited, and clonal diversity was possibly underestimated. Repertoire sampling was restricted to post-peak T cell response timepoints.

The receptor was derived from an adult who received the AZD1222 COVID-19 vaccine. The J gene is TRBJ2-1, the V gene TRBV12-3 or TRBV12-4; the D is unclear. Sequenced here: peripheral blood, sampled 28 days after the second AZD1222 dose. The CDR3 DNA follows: TGTGCCAGCAGTTTTGCGATCGATGAGCAGTTCTTC. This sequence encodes CASSFAIDEQFF.